This TCR beta chain was obtained from a study of cytomegalovirus exposure and HLA in healthy donors. Across the whole study: In a later analysis, it was reported that the 120 or so validation repertoires had been produced on the same platform as the 550 to 850 repertoires belonging to the first cohort.

The donors were in the approximately 130-subject validation cohort, distinct from the approximately 700-subject first cohort. Note on this clone: Its antigen remains unidentified.

Repertoires were generated with immunoSEQ multiplex PCR, while TCRdb's copy carries only in-frame clones and drops some. The sample contains 80,000 to 95,000 clones, approximately 93% of which appear only once. General study points: For most TCR sequences rarity was the rule, although some public TCRs occurred in many donors. The authors enumerated under 200 TCR beta chains as linked to cytomegalovirus.

The sequenced material came from PBMCs. This sequence was found in a woman younger than 45 in good health and CMV-seropositive.

CDR3 loop: CASSRRTGDNQPQHF. CDR3 in DNA: TGTGCCAGCAGCAGGCGGACAGGGGACAATCAGCCCCAGCATTTT. The chain carries TRBV5-6 and TRBJ1-5; TRBD1 aligns across 9 bases. With V trimmed by 4 bases and J by 3 bases, 5 bases remained unmatched. Germline values: CDR1 SGHDT, CDR2 YYEEEE. The CDR3 covers 15 residues. The variable domain in full, with the rest retrieved from reference TRBV5-6 and TRBJ1-5, is DAGVTQSPTHLIKTRGQQVTLRCSPKSGHDTVSWYQQALGQGPQFIFQYYEEEERQRGNFPDRFSGHQFPNYSSELNVNALLLGDSALYLCASSRRTGDNQPQHFGDGTRLSIL.